This TCR beta chain was identified in a study of T cell responses to AZD1222 COVID-19 vaccine. Only in-frame clones appear in the TCRdb table, and some are missing; sequencing was by immunoSEQ multiplex PCR. This sample yields some 170,000 clones, of which approximately 94% are seen a single time; roughly 5.6% belongs to the top ten. Sequenced here: peripheral blood, sampled 28 days after the second AZD1222 dose. This receptor was identified in an adult who received the AZD1222 COVID-19 vaccine.

CDR3 DNA sequence: TGTGCCAGCTTGGAGATTTCCTACAATGAGCAGTTCTTC. It translates to CASLEISYNEQFF. V and J are TRBV2 and TRBJ2-1, with no clear D. The CDR3 has 13 amino acids. The ends were cut back, 8 bases at V and 1 base at J, with 9 bases in the middle. Germline assignment: CDR1 SNHLY and CDR2 FYNNEI.